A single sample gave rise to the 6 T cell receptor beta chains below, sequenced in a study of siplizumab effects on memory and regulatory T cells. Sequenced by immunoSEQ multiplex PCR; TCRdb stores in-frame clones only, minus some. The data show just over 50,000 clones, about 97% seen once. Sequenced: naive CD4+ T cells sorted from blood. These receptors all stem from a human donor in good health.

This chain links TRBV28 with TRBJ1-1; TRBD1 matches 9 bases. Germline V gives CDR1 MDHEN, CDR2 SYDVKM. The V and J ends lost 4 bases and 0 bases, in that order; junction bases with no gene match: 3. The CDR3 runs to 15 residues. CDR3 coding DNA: TGTGCCAGCAGTTCCTGGACAGGGGTGAACACTGAAGCTTTCTTT. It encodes CASSSWTGVNTEAFF.

The CDR3 reads CASSTHRQGSPGYTF. For the CDR3, the DNA is TGTGCCAGCAGTACCCATCGACAGGGTTCGCCTGGCTACACCTTC. The rearrangement uses TRBV6-1 and TRBJ1-2; 7 bases are shared with TRBD1. Germline V gene lookup returns CDR1 MNHNS and CDR2 SASEGT. CDR3 length: 15 residues. V lost 5 bases to trimming and J lost 7 bases; unmatched junction nucleotides: 13.

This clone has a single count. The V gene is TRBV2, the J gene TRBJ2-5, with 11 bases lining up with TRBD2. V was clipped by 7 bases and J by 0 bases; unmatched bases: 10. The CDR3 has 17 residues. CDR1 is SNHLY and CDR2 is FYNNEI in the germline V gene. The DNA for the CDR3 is TGTGCCAGCATAGACCCACCGGGACTAGCGGACCAAGAGACCCAGTACTTC. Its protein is CASIDPPGLADQETQYF.

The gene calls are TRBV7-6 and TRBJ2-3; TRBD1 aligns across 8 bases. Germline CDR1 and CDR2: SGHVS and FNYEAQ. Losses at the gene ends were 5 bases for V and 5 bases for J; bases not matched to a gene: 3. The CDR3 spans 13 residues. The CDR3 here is CASSVDRGDTQYF. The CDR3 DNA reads TGTGCCAGCAGCGTCGACAGGGGAGATACGCAGTATTTT.

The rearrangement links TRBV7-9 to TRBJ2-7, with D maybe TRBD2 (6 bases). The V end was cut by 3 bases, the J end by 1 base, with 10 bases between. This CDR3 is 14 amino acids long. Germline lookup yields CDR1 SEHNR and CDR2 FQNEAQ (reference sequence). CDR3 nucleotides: TGTGCCAGCAGCTTGGAGGGACTTTCCTACGAGCAGTACTTC. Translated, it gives CASSLEGLSYEQYF.

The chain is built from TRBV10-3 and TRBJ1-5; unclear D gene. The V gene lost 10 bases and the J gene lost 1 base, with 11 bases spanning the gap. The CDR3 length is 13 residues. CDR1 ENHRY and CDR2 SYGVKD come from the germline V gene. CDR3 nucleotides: TGTGCCACCCAAACGGGAAGCAATCAGCCCCAGCATTTT. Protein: CATQTGSNQPQHF.